The clone carrying this TCR beta chain was found many times. From germline, CDR1 is GTSNPN and CDR2 SVGIG (reference sequence). The CDR3 contains 15 residues. V was clipped by 7 bases and J by 4 bases, with 19 bases between them. This sample is drawn from a study of T-cell reconstitution after alpha-beta-depleted transplantation in children. Construction of the TCRbeta library involved unique molecular identifiers. One entry per CDR3 protein, called by TCRdb with MiXCR from the PCR reads. In the table there are under 450,000 distinct CDR3 sequences, more than 10% of which are singletons. The chain has TRBV30 and TRBJ2-2, with D possibly TRBD2 on 6 matching bases. Material: PBMCs, obtained from the stem cell graft. The sequence derives from a human donor who donated a stem cell graft to a child with Fanconi anemia. As DNA, the CDR3 is TGTGCCTTAAAGGGCGGCCTCGGGGGCACCGGGGAGCTGTTTTTT. Protein sequence: CALKGGLGGTGELFF.